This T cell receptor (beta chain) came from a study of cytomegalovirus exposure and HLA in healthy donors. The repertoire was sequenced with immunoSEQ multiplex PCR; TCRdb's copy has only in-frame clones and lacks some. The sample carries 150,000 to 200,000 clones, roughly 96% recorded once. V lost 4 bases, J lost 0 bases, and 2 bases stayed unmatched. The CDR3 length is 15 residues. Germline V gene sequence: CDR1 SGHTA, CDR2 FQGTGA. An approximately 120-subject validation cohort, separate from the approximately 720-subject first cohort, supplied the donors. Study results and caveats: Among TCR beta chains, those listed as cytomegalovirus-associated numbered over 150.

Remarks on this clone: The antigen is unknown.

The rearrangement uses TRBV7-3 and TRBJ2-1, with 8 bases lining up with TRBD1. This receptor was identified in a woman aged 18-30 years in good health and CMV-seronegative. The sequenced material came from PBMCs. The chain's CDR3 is CASSSDRASYNEQFF. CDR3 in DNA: TGTGCCAGCAGCTCGGACAGGGCCTCCTACAATGAGCAGTTCTTC.